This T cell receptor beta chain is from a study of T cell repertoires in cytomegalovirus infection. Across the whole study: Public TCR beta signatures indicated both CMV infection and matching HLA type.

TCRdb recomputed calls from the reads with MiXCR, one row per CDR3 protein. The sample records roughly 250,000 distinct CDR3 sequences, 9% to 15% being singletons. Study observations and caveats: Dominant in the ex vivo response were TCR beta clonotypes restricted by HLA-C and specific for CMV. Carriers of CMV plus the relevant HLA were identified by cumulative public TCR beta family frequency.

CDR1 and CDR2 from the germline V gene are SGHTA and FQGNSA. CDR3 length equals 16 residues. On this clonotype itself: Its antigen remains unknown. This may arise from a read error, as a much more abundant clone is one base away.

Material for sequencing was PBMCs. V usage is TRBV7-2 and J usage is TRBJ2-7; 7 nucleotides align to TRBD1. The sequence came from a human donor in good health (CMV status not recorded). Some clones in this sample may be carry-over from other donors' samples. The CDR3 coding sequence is TGTGCCAGCAGCCGAGTATGGACAGGCCAAGCCTACGAGCGGTACTTC. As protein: CASSRVWTGQAYERYF. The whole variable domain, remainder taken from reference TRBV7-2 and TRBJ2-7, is GAGVSQSPSNKVTEKGKDVELRCDPISGHTALYWYRQSLGQGLEFLIYFQGNSAPDKSGLPSDRFSAERTGGSVSTLTIQRTQQEDSAVYLCASSRVWTGQAYERYFGPGTRLTVT.